These 18 T cell receptor beta chains came from one sample sequenced in a study of patients with pleural tuberculosis. MiXCR, applied by TCRdb to the reads, yields one record per CDR3 protein. This table has about 50,000 distinct CDR3 sequences, 6% to 8% appearing once. These receptors originate from a human donor with pleural tuberculosis.

This clonotype has ten or more counts. The rearrangement joins TRBV6-1 to TRBJ1-5, with D uncertain. Per the germline V gene, CDR1 is MNHNS and CDR2 is SASEGT. This CDR3 has 14 amino acids. The germline V and J ends were trimmed by 5 bases and 2 bases, with 10 bases remaining between them. The CDR3 region has the DNA TGTGCCAGCAGTCCCCTTGGTGGCAATCAGCCCCAGCATTTT. Translating gives CASSPLGGNQPQHF.

Many counts were recorded for this clonotype. The rearrangement links TRBV7-1 to TRBJ2-7; 7 nucleotides agree with TRBD1. TRBV7-1 is known as an ORF, though its function is uncertain. The trim removed 0 bases at V and 3 bases at J, leaving 8 bases unmatched. The CDR3 consists of 16 residues. In DNA form, the CDR3 reads TGTGCCAGCAGCTCAGCGTTAGACAGGGAGATCTACGAGCAGTACGTC. This codes for CASSSALDREIYEQYV.

The chain recombines TRBV18 with TRBJ2-5; TRBD2 matches 7 bases. Germline CDR1 is KGHSH and CDR2 is LQKENI. V trimming: 5 bases; J trimming: 5 bases; junction bases outside the gene matches: 8. There are 14 residues in the CDR3. Here the CDR3 reads CASSDSGDDETQYF. The CDR3, as DNA: TGTGCCAGCTCAGACAGCGGGGACGATGAGACCCAGTACTTC.

The sample holds many counts of this clonotype. V is TRBV27 and J is TRBJ1-5; 7 nucleotides match TRBD1. From germline, CDR1 is MNHEY and CDR2 SMNVEV (reference sequence). The CDR3 length is 14 residues. Trimming removed 6 bases from V and 1 base from J; junction bases left unmatched: 3. CDR3 region: CASRRGQSNQPQHF. For the CDR3, the DNA is TGTGCCAGCAGAAGGGGACAGAGCAATCAGCCCCAGCATTTT.

This clonotype was counted ten times or more. The chain recombines TRBV2 with TRBJ1-2; 8 bases match TRBD1. CDR1 is SNHLY and CDR2 is FYNNEI in the germline V gene. The V gene end was trimmed by 4 bases and the J gene end by 4 bases; junction bases not matched to a gene: 11. The CDR3 is 16 amino acids. The CDR3 DNA reads as TGTGCCAGCAGTGGGCAGGGGGCTTCTTCTAGCTATGGCTACACCTTC. Residues: CASSGQGASSSYGYTF. Variable domain in full (rest from reference TRBV2 and TRBJ1-2): EPEVTQTPSHQVTQMGQEVILRCVPISNHLYFYWYRQILGQKVEFLVSFYNNEISEKSEIFDDQFSVERPDGSNFTLKIRSTKLEDSAMYFCASSGQGASSSYGYTFGSGTRLTVV.

In its sample, this clonotype was seen many times. V is TRBV19 and J is TRBJ1-1; D perhaps matches TRBD1 (5 bases). V was cut by 3 bases and J by 1 base, with 12 bases left in between. There are 15 residues in the CDR3. From germline, CDR1 is LNHDA and CDR2 SQIVND (reference sequence). CDR3 DNA sequence: TGTGCCAGTAGTATTTACAGGACGGGGAACACTGAAGCTTTCTTT. Amino acid sequence: CASSIYRTGNTEAFF.

This clonotype was counted many times. The chain employs TRBV11-2 and TRBJ2-3, with 7 nucleotides matching TRBD1. Losses at the gene ends were 2 bases for V and 0 bases for J; bases not matched to a gene: 2. The CDR3 is made up of 15 amino acids. Germline CDR1 and CDR2: SGHAT and FQNNGV. CDR3 DNA sequence: TGTGCCAGCAGCTTATGGGACAGAAGCACAGATACGCAGTATTTT. Translation: CASSLWDRSTDTQYF.

This clonotype has at least ten counts. The chain has TRBV6-2 or TRBV6-3 and TRBJ1-1; D call uncertain. The V gene lost 0 bases and the J gene lost 1 base, with 6 bases spanning the gap. The germline CDR1 and CDR2 sequences are MNHEY and SVGEGT. CDR3 size: 14 residues. Here the CDR3 DNA reads TGTGCCAGCAGTTACTCCCCCTCGAACACTGAAGCTTTCTTT. It translates to CASSYSPSNTEAFF.

This clonotype was picked up many times. This chain connects TRBV7-1 to TRBJ1-6, with TRBD1 matching 11 bases. TRBV7-1 is reported as an ORF; its role is uncertain. Trimming took 2 bases from V and 7 from J; bases not matched to a gene: 4. The CDR3 covers 16 residues. The CDR3 nucleotides are TGTGCCAGCAGCTCATGGGACAGGGGGGTAAATTCACCCCTCCACTTT. Translating it yields CASSSWDRGVNSPLHF.

This clonotype was recorded many times. V usage is TRBV6-1 and J usage is TRBJ2-1; D unresolved. CDR1 is MNHNS and CDR2 is SASEGT in the germline V gene. Between the trimmed V and J ends, which lost 6 bases and 6 bases, there was a span of 15 bases. The CDR3 runs to 14 residues. In DNA, the CDR3 is TGTGCCAGCAGGTGGCACGACTTAACCAATGAGCAGTTCTTC. Amino acid sequence: CASRWHDLTNEQFF.

This clonotype was observed at least ten times. The CDR3 bases are TGCAGTGCGGCAGTTACTACTAACTATGGCTACACCTTC. Protein product: CSAAVTTNYGYTF. The chain recombines TRBV20-1 with TRBJ1-2; D is unclear. CDR1 DFQATT and CDR2 SNEGSKA come from the germline V gene (reference sequence). This CDR3 is built from 13 residues. Trimming pared 6 bases from V and 0 bases from J, leaving 11 bases between.

This clonotype was seen ten or more times. The CDR3 spells CASSLSRDRSSYEQYF. CDR3 DNA sequence: TGTGCCAGCAGTTTATCAAGGGACAGGAGCTCCTACGAGCAGTACTTC. The rearrangement uses TRBV28 and TRBJ2-7, with 8 bases lining up with TRBD1. J lost 0 bases, V lost 1 base, and 5 bases had no gene match. This CDR3 comprises 16 residues. Germline CDR1 MDHEN, CDR2 SYDVKM. Together with reference TRBV28 and TRBJ2-7, the CDR3 gives the full variable domain: DVKVTQSSRYLVKRTGEKVFLECVQDMDHENMFWYRQDPGLGLRLIYFSYDVKMKEKGDIPEGYSVSREKKERFSLILESASTNQTSMYLCASSLSRDRSSYEQYFGPGTRLTVT.

The V gene is TRBV11-1, the J gene TRBJ1-3; D unresolved. CDR3 size: 14 residues. V lost 7 bases and J lost 8, with 18 bases in between. CDR1 is SGHAT, CDR2 FQDESV, per germline (reference sequence). The CDR3 bases are TGTGCCAGCACCGACGCACCACTCGGGGACACCATATATTTT. Protein: CASTDAPLGDTIYF.

The chain employs TRBV29-1 and TRBJ2-1, with a tentative D call TRBD2 (6 bases). From germline, CDR1 is SQVTM and CDR2 ANQGSEA. With 1 base removed from V and 4 bases from J, the gap between germline ends came to 17 bases. There are 16 residues in the CDR3. CDR3: CSVEGLAGGLYNEQFF. The CDR3 DNA reads as TGCAGCGTTGAAGGACTCGCAGGAGGGCTTTACAATGAGCAGTTCTTC.

This clonotype was picked up many times. The chain links TRBV27 to TRBJ2-5; D call uncertain. Per germline, CDR1 MNHEY and CDR2 SMNVEV (reference sequence). V lost 4 bases, J lost 0 bases, and 6 bases lay in between. The CDR3 is 13 residues long. CDR3 protein: CASSYGHQETQYF. CDR3 DNA: TGTGCCAGCAGTTACGGGCACCAAGAGACCCAGTACTTC.

In regard to this clonotype: Being one base from a much bigger clone, this may be a read error. V gene TRBV2 combines with J gene TRBJ1-2; D perhaps matches TRBD1 (5 bases). Germline V CDR1 and CDR2: SNHLY, FYNNEI. This CDR3 is built from 15 residues. The CDR3 coding sequence is TGTGCCAGCAGTGTGGAAAGGGGTTCTAACCATGGCTACACCTTC. It specifies CASSVERGSNHGYTF.

Comment on this clonotype: A junction boundary mismatches the germline segment, possibly from a read error. The V gene is TRBV28, the J gene TRBJ1-3, with 11 bases matching TRBD1. CDR1 is MDHEN and CDR2 is SYDVKM in the germline V gene. CDR3 length equals 14 residues. CDR3 region: CASSGQGAGNAIYF. The DNA for the CDR3 is TGTGCCAGCAGTGGACAGGGGGCTGGAAACGCCATATATTTT.

This clonotype was counted at least ten times. CDR3 sequence reads: CSAVTDQETQYF. CDR3 bases: TGCAGTGCTGTGACGGACCAAGAGACCCAGTACTTC. This chain connects TRBV20-1 to TRBJ2-5, with unresolved D. Trimming pared 5 bases from V and 0 bases from J, leaving 7 bases between. The germline V gene has CDR1 DFQATT and CDR2 SNEGSKA (reference sequence). CDR3 length: 12 amino acids.